The next 25 T cell receptor beta chains were all read from a single sample in a study of shared clonotypes between healthy human individuals. The method was immunoSEQ multiplex PCR; TCRdb's version includes in-frame clones alone and lacks a portion of them. The sample has roughly 2 million clones, 95% seen once. The material sequenced was naive CD4+ T cells sorted from blood. Subset described: CD45RA+ positively selected. All receptors come from a man in his late teens or twenties in good health.

The V gene is TRBV28, the J gene TRBJ2-7; D unclear. The V gene's germline CDR1 is MDHEN and CDR2 SYDVKM. V lost 3 bases to trimming and J lost 1 base, with 4 bases between them. This CDR3 is built from 12 residues. The CDR3 bases are TGTGCCAGCAGTTTTCAATCCTACGAGCAGTACTTC. Protein: CASSFQSYEQYF.

This sequence joins TRBV5-6 and TRBJ1-5; D unclear. V dropped 2 bases and J dropped 0 bases, with 9 bases sitting between them. This CDR3 region has 15 residues. Germline CDR1 reads SGHDT; CDR2 reads YYEEEE. The CDR3 region is CASSLGRNSNQPQHF. The CDR3 DNA sequence: TGTGCCAGCAGCTTAGGGCGGAATAGCAATCAGCCCCAGCATTTT. Looking up the rest from reference TRBV5-6 and TRBJ1-5 gives the full variable domain: DAGVTQSPTHLIKTRGQQVTLRCSPKSGHDTVSWYQQALGQGPQFIFQYYEEEERQRGNFPDRFSGHQFPNYSSELNVNALLLGDSALYLCASSLGRNSNQPQHFGDGTRLSIL.

The chain carries TRBV4-3 and TRBJ2-7; D is perhaps TRBD1 (5 bases). The CDR3 length is 17 residues. Trimming left V 1 base short and J 2 bases short, with 18 bases between. Germline V gene data show CDR1 as LGHNA and CDR2 as YSLEER. CDR3 bases: TGCGCCAGCAGCCAAGCTCTCTTGGGAACAGGCGCCTACGAGCAGTACTTC. This codes for CASSQALLGTGAYEQYF.

Written as DNA, the CDR3 is TGTGCCAGTAGAACCTCCGGGACAGGGGGCATCGAGACCCAGTACTTC. Protein: CASRTSGTGGIETQYF. This chain joins TRBV19 and TRBJ2-5; 12 bases map to TRBD1. The CDR3 is made up of 16 amino acids. Germline lookup yields CDR1 LNHDA and CDR2 SQIVND (reference sequence). Losses at the gene ends were 6 bases for V and 5 bases for J; bases not matched to a gene: 10.

A note on this clone: The same CDR3 is also encoded by other DNA sequences in this sample. The chain carries TRBV2 and TRBJ2-5; 8 bases are shared with TRBD1. From germline, CDR1 is SNHLY and CDR2 FYNNEI. This CDR3 has 13 residues. The V gene end was trimmed by 8 bases and the J gene end by 4 bases; junction bases not matched to a gene: 6. DNA of the CDR3: TGTGCCAGCGGTGGAGGGACAGGAGAGACCCAGTACTTC. Protein product: CASGGGTGETQYF.

The chain links TRBV6-1 to TRBJ1-5; 7 bases map to TRBD1. In germline, CDR1 is MNHNS, CDR2 SASEGT. This CDR3 is 14 amino acids long. V gave up 3 bases and J gave up 10 bases; unmatched junction bases: 9. The CDR3 loop reads CASSDVGQALPQHF. The CDR3 DNA follows: TGTGCCAGCAGTGACGTTGGACAGGCCCTACCCCAGCATTTT.

The rearrangement uses TRBV6-6 and TRBJ1-4; 7 bases fit TRBD1. The V gene end was trimmed by 2 bases and the J gene end by 14 bases; junction bases not matched to a gene: 2. The length of the CDR3 is 11 residues. Germline V CDR1 and CDR2: MNHNY, SVGAGI (reference sequence). CDR3 sequence reads: CASSYDRALFF. The CDR3 DNA sequence: TGTGCCAGCAGTTACGACAGGGCGCTGTTTTTT.

The rearrangement links TRBV10-1 to TRBJ1-2, with D unclear. V dropped 4 bases and J dropped 5 bases, with 11 bases sitting between them. Looked up from germline, CDR1 is WNHNN and CDR2 is SYGVQD (reference sequence). This CDR3 has 13 residues. CDR3 nucleotides: TGCGCCAGCAGTGCGGACCTGGGATATGGCTACACCTTC. It codes for CASSADLGYGYTF.

A note on this clone: Other DNA sequences in this sample translate to the same CDR3. This chain connects TRBV7-9 to TRBJ2-7; 11 bases map to TRBD2. Germline assignment: CDR1 SEHNR and CDR2 FQNEAQ (reference sequence). The length of the CDR3 is 15 residues. The ends lost 3 bases at V and 3 bases at J; junction bases unmatched: 4. CDR3 region: CASSLGGTSGYEQYF. The CDR3 nucleotides are TGTGCCAGCAGCTTGGGCGGGACTAGCGGCTACGAGCAGTACTTC.

This chain connects TRBV6-5 to TRBJ1-1; D unresolved. The CDR3 runs to 14 residues. The germline gives CDR1 MNHEY, CDR2 SVGAGI. Trimming removed 4 bases from V and 0 bases from J, with 9 bases in between. The CDR3, as DNA: TGTGCCAGCAGTTTGGCGATTATGAACACTGAAGCTTTCTTT. Translated: CASSLAIMNTEAFF.

The rearrangement uses TRBV10-1 and TRBJ2-2; maybe TRBD2 (5 bases). Trimming removed 10 bases from V and 4 bases from J, with 13 bases in between. Germline V gene sequence: CDR1 WNHNN, CDR2 SYGVQD (reference sequence). This CDR3 spans 13 amino acids. The CDR3 DNA follows: TGCGCCAACACAGCGGAGCCCACCGGGGAGCTGTTTTTT. It encodes CANTAEPTGELFF.

About this clone: Other DNA sequences of this sample code for an identical CDR3. The rearrangement links TRBV14 to TRBJ1-1; the D is unclear. The CDR3 covers 13 residues. The ends were cut back, 0 bases at V and 2 bases at J, with 4 bases in the middle. Germline CDR1 is SGHDN and CDR2 is FVKESK. CDR3 region: CASSQDRNTEAFF. As DNA, the CDR3 is TGTGCCAGCAGCCAAGATCGAAACACTGAAGCTTTCTTT. Full variable domain (missing parts from reference TRBV14 and TRBJ1-1): EAGVTQFPSHSVIEKGQTVTLRCDPISGHDNLYWYRRVMGKEIKFLLHFVKESKQDESGMPNNRFLAERTGGTYSTLKVQPAELEDSGVYFCASSQDRNTEAFFGQGTRLTVV.

The chain recombines TRBV10-3 with TRBJ2-4; weak D call: TRBD2 (6 bases). Looked up from germline, CDR1 is ENHRY and CDR2 is SYGVKD. V was pared by 3 bases and J by 8 bases, with 11 bases between. This CDR3 region has 13 residues. CDR3 sequence reads: CAISEGWGDIQYF. CDR3 DNA sequence: TGTGCCATCAGTGAAGGATGGGGGGACATTCAGTACTTC.

This chain uses TRBV7-9 with TRBJ2-3; D gene unclear. From germline, CDR1 is SEHNR and CDR2 FQNEAQ (reference sequence). This CDR3 region has 13 residues. Trimming removed 8 bases at V and 1 base at J, with 10 bases between. The CDR3 coding sequence is TGTGCCAGCGGAGACTGGGGCACAGATACGCAGTATTTT. Translated, it gives CASGDWGTDTQYF.

The V gene is TRBV28, the J gene TRBJ2-7; D possibly corresponds to TRBD2 (6 bases). V lost 8 bases, J lost 2 bases, and 16 bases lay in between. The length of the CDR3 is 14 residues. Germline lookup yields CDR1 MDHEN and CDR2 SYDVKM. The CDR3 bases are TGTGCCAGCGAGCGTTCGGGACTGACCTACGAGCAGTACTTC. This sequence encodes CASERSGLTYEQYF. The complete variable domain, with remaining parts taken from reference TRBV28 and TRBJ2-7, reads DVKVTQSSRYLVKRTGEKVFLECVQDMDHENMFWYRQDPGLGLRLIYFSYDVKMKEKGDIPEGYSVSREKKERFSLILESASTNQTSMYLCASERSGLTYEQYFGPGTRLTVT.

This clone was recorded only once. CDR3 nucleotides: TGTGCCAGCAGCCAGGGTGAAAAACTGTTTTTT. Translating it yields CASSQGEKLFF. V usage is TRBV28 and J usage is TRBJ1-4; D may be TRBD1 (5 bases). The CDR3 totals 11 residues. Germline CDR1 reads MDHEN; CDR2 reads SYDVKM. V lost 6 bases, J lost 7 bases, and 6 bases lay in between.

This chain links TRBV19 with TRBJ2-4; no firm D call. The CDR3 length is 15 residues. The V end lost 6 bases, the J end lost 0 bases, and 12 bases lay between the germline ends. CDR1 LNHDA and CDR2 SQIVND come from the germline V gene (reference sequence). This CDR3 reads CASSLGPLAKNIQYF. The CDR3, as DNA: TGTGCCAGTAGCCTAGGTCCCTTAGCCAAAAACATTCAGTACTTC. The variable domain in full, completed from reference TRBV19 and TRBJ2-4, reads DGGITQSPKYLFRKEGQNVTLSCEQNLNHDAMYWYRQDPGQGLRLIYYSQIVNDFQKGDIAEGYSVSREKKESFPLTVTSAQKNPTAFYLCASSLGPLAKNIQYFGAGTRLSVL.

The chain carries TRBV4-1 and TRBJ1-2, with no clear D. The CDR3 is made up of 16 amino acids. Trimming removed 2 bases from V and 4 bases from J, with 17 bases in between. CDR1 is MGHRA, CDR2 YSYEKL, per germline. The chain's CDR3 is CASSQPFGRVTYGYTF. CDR3 DNA sequence: TGCGCCAGCAGCCAACCATTCGGACGGGTAACCTATGGCTACACCTTC.

The rearrangement joins TRBV2 to TRBJ2-5, with 10 bases fitting TRBD2. The CDR3 is 18 residues long. The V gene end was trimmed by 2 bases and the J gene end by 0 bases; junction bases not matched to a gene: 9. Germline lookup yields CDR1 SNHLY and CDR2 FYNNEI. In DNA, the CDR3 is TGTGCCAGCAGTGAAATTTGGAGCGGGAGGGCAGACCAAGAGACCCAGTACTTC. Amino acid sequence: CASSEIWSGRADQETQYF.

This rearrangement joins TRBV30 to TRBJ2-3, with 8 bases identical to TRBD1. The CDR3 length is 14 residues. Germline V lookup: CDR1 GTSNPN, CDR2 SVGIG (reference sequence). The V gene end was trimmed by 0 bases and the J gene end by 8 bases; junction bases not matched to a gene: 7. The DNA of the CDR3 is TGTGCCTGGAGTGTAGGCAGGGGGCAGGGTACGCAGTATTTT. Translated: CAWSVGRGQGTQYF.

The chain employs TRBV7-2 and TRBJ1-2; TRBD1 matches 7 bases. Germline trimming cut 6 bases from V and 4 bases from J; bases unmatched to any gene: 8. From germline, CDR1 is SGHTA and CDR2 FQGNSA. The CDR3 contains 14 residues. The CDR3 spells CASSRQDRFYGYTF. The CDR3 DNA is TGTGCCAGCAGTCGGCAGGACAGGTTCTATGGCTACACCTTC. Based on the CDR3 plus reference TRBV7-2 and TRBJ1-2, the full variable domain is GAGVSQSPSNKVTEKGKDVELRCDPISGHTALYWYRQSLGQGLEFLIYFQGNSAPDKSGLPSDRFSAERTGGSVSTLTIQRTQQEDSAVYLCASSRQDRFYGYTFGSGTRLTVV.

As concerns this clone: This CDR3 is also generated by other DNA sequences in the sample. The genes are TRBV7-8 and TRBJ2-1, with no clear D. V was pared by 1 base and J by 7 bases, with 5 bases between. The CDR3 loop spans 12 amino acids. Germline CDR1 is SGHVS and CDR2 is FQNEAQ. CDR3 sequence (DNA): TGTGCCAGCAGCTTAGGAGTTAATGAGCAGTTCTTC. Translated, it gives CASSLGVNEQFF.

The chain is built from TRBV7-9 and TRBJ2-7; 11 bases are a match to TRBD2. Germline CDR1 reads SEHNR; CDR2 reads FQNEAQ (reference sequence). This CDR3 is 18 amino acids long. J gave up 2 bases and V 1 base, and 10 bases lay outside the gene matches. The chain's CDR3 is CASSLDKMGLAVTYEQYF. The CDR3 nucleotides read TGTGCCAGCAGCTTAGACAAGATGGGACTAGCGGTGACCTACGAGCAGTACTTC.

V is TRBV7-9 and J is TRBJ1-2; no definite D call. The CDR3 runs 15 residues. Germline values: CDR1 SEHNR, CDR2 FQNEAQ (reference sequence). V gave up 1 base and J gave up 4 bases, with 13 bases separating them. In DNA, the CDR3 is TGTGCCAGCAGCTTAGAAGGTGCCGGGCCCTATGGCTACACCTTC. Its protein product is CASSLEGAGPYGYTF.

This clone was seen just once. This chain connects TRBV5-1 to TRBJ2-2; D perhaps matches TRBD1 (6 bases). Per the germline V gene, CDR1 is SGHRS and CDR2 is YFSETQ. CDR3 size: 15 residues. V dropped 4 bases and J dropped 3 bases, with 13 bases sitting between them. The CDR3 loop is CASSLRQVHTGELFF. DNA of the CDR3: TGCGCCAGCAGCCTCCGACAGGTGCACACCGGGGAGCTGTTTTTT.